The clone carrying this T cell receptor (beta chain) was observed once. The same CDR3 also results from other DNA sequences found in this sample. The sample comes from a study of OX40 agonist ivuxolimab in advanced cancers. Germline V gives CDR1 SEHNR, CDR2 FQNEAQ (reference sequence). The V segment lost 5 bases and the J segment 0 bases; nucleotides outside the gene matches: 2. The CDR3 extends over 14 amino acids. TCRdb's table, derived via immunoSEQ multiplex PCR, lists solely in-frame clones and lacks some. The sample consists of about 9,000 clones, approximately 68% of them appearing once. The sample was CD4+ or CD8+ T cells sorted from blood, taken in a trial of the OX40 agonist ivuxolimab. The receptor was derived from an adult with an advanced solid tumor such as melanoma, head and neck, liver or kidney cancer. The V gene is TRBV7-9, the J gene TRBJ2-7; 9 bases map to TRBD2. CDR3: CASSVSGSSYEQYF. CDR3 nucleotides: TGTGCCAGCAGCGTTAGCGGGAGCTCCTACGAGCAGTACTTC.